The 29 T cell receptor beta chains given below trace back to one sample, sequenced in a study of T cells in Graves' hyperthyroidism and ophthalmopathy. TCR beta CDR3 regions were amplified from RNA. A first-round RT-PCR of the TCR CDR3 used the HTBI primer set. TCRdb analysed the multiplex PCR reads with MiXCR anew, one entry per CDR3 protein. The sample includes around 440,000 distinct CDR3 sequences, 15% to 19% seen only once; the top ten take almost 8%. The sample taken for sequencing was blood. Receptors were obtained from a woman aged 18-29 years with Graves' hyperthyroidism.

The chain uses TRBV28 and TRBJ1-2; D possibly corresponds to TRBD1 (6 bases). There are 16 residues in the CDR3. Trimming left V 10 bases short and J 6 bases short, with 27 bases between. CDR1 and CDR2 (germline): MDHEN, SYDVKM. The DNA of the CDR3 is TGTGCCACCGAGGGAGCGGGGGGCGACTGGAAGGATGGCTACACCTTC. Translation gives CATEGAGGDWKDGYTF.

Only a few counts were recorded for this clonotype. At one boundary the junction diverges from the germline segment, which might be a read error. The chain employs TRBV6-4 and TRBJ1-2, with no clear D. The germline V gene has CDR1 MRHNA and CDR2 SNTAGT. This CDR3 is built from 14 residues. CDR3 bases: TGTGCCAGCAGTTACTCGCCATCAGTGTATGGCTACACCTTC. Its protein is CASSYSPSVYGYTF.

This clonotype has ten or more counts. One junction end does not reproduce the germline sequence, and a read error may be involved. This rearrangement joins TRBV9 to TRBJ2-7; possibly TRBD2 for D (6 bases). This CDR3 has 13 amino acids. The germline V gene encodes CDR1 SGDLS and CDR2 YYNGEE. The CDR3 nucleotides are TGCGCCAGCAGTGTCGGAGGGTCCTACGAGCAGTACTTC. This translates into CASSVGGSYEQYF.

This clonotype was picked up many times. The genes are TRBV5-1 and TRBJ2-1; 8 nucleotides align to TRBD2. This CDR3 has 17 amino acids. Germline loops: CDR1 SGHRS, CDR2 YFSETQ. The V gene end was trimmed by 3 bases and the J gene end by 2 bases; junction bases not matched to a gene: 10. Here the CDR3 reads CASSSNKQREPYNEQFF. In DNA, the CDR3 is TGCGCCAGCAGCTCCAATAAACAGCGGGAGCCCTACAATGAGCAGTTCTTC.

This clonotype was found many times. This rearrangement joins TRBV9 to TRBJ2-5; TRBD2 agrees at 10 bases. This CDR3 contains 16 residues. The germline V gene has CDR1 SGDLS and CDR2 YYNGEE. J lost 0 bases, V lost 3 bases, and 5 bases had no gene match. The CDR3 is CASSAQLAGNQETQYF. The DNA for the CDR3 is TGTGCCAGCAGCGCCCAACTAGCGGGAAACCAAGAGACCCAGTACTTC.

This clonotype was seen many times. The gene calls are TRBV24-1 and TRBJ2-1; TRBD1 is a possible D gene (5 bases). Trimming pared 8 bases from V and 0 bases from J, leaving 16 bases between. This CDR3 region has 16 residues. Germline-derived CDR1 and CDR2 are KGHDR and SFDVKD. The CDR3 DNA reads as TGTGCCACCACCCGTCAGGGTGTCTCCTCCTACAATGAGCAGTTCTTC. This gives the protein CATTRQGVSSYNEQFF.

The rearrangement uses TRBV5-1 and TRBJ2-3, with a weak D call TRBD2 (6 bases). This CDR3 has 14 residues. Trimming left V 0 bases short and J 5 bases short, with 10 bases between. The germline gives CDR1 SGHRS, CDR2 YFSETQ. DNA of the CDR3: TGCGCCAGCAGCTTGGGGGCGGAGGGAGATACGCAGTATTTT. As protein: CASSLGAEGDTQYF.

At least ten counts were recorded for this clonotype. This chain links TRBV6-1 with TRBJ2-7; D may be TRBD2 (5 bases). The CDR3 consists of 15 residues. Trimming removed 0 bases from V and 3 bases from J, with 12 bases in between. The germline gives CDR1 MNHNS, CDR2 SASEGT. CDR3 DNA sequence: TGTGCCAGCAGTGAAGCGGAGGCACAGTTCTACGAGCAGTACTTC. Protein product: CASSEAEAQFYEQYF.

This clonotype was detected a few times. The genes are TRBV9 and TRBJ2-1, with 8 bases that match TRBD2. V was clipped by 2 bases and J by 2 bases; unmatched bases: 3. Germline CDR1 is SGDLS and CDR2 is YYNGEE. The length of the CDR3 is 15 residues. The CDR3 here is CASSVSGGPYNEQFF. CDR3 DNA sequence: TGTGCCAGCAGCGTCTCGGGGGGGCCCTACAATGAGCAGTTCTTC.

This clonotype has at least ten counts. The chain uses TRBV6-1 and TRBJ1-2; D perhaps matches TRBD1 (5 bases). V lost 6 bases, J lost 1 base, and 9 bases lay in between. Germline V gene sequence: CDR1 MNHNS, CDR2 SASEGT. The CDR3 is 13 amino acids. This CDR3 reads CASSTGYNYGYTF. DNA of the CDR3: TGTGCCAGCAGCACAGGCTATAACTATGGCTACACCTTC.

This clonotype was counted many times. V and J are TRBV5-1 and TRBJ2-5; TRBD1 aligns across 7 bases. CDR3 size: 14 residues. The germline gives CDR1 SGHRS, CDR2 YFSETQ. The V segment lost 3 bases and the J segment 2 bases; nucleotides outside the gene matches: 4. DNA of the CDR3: TGCGCCAGCAGCTGGGGACAGTTTCAAGAGACCCAGTACTTC. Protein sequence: CASSWGQFQETQYF.

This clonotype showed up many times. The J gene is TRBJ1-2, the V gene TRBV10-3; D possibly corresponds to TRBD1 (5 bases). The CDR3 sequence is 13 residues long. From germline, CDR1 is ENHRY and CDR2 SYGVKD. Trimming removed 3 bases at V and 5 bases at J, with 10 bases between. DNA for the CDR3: TGTGCCATCAGTGAAGGGGATCCTTATGGCTACACCTTC. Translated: CAISEGDPYGYTF.

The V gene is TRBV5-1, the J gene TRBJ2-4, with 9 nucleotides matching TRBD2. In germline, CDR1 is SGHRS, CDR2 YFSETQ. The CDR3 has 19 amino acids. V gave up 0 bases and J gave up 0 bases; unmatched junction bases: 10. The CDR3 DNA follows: TGCGCCAGCAGCTTGGTGGGGTGGGGTAGCGGGAGAGCCAAAAACATTCAGTACTTC. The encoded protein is CASSLVGWGSGRAKNIQYF.

The chain's CDR3 is CASTGLAGGVRKEQYF. The CDR3 coding sequence is TGTGCCAGCACGGGACTAGCGGGAGGGGTTCGTAAAGAGCAGTACTTC. The J gene is TRBJ2-7, the V gene TRBV12-3 or TRBV12-4, with TRBD2 identical over 16 bases. The junction had 10 bases not matched to a gene; V was cut back by 7 bases and J by 7 bases. The CDR3 is made up of 16 amino acids.

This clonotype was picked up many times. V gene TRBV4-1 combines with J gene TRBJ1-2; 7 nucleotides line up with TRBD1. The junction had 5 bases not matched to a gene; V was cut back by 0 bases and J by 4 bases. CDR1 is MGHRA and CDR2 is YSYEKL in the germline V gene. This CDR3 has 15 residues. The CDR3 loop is CASSQENHRGYGYTF. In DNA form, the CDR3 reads TGCGCCAGCAGCCAAGAGAATCACAGGGGCTATGGCTACACCTTC.

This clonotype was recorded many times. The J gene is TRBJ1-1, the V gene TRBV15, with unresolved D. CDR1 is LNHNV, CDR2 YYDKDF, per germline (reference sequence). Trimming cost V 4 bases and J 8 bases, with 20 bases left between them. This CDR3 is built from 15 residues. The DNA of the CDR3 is TGTGCCACCAGCAAACCCGGGCCCTCACAATTAGAAGCTTTCTTT. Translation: CATSKPGPSQLEAFF.

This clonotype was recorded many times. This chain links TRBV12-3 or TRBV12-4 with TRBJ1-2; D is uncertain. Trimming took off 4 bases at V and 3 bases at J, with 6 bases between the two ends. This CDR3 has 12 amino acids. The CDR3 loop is CASSWTDYGYTF. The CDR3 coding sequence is TGTGCCAGCAGTTGGACGGACTATGGCTACACCTTC.

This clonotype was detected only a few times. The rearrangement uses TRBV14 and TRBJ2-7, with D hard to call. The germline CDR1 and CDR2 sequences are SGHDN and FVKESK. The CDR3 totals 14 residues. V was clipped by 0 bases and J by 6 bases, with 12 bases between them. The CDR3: CASSQDGKWVEQYF. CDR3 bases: TGTGCCAGCAGCCAAGATGGGAAGTGGGTCGAGCAGTACTTC. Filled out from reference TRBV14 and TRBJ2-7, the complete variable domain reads EAGVTQFPSHSVIEKGQTVTLRCDPISGHDNLYWYRRVMGKEIKFLLHFVKESKQDESGMPNNRFLAERTGGTYSTLKVQPAELEDSGVYFCASSQDGKWVEQYFGPGTRLTVT.

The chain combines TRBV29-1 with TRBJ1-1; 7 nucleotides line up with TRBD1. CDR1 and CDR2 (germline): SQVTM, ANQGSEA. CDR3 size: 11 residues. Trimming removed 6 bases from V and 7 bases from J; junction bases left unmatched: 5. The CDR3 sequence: CSVLRDSEAFF. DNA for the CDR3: TGCAGCGTCCTCCGGGACAGTGAAGCTTTCTTT.

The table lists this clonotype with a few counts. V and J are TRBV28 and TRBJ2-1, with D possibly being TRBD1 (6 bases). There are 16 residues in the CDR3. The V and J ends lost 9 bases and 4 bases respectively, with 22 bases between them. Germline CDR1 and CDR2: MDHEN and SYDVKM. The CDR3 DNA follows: TGTGCCAGTTTGGGGACACAACCAACGCGATACAATGAGCAGTTCTTC. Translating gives CASLGTQPTRYNEQFF.

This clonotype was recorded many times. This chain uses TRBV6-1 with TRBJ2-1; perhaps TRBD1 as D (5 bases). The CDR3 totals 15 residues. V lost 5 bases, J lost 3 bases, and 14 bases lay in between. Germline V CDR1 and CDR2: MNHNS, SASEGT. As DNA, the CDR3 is TGTGCCAGCAGTTACGGCAGGGTGGGCTACAATGAGCAGTTCTTC. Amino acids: CASSYGRVGYNEQFF.

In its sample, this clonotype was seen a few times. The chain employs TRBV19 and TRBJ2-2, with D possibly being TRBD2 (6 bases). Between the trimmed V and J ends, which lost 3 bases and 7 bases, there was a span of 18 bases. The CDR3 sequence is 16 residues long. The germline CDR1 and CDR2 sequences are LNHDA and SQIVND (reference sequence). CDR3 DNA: TGTGCCAGTAGTATTAGCCTAGCGTCCCGTCTCGGGGAGCTGTTTTTT. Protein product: CASSISLASRLGELFF.

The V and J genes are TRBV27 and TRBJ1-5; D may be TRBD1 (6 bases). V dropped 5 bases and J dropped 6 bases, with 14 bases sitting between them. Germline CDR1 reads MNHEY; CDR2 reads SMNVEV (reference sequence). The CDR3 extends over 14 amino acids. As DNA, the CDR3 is TGTGCCAGCAGTCCTGCCGGGACATTTCAGCCCCAGCATTTT. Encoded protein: CASSPAGTFQPQHF.

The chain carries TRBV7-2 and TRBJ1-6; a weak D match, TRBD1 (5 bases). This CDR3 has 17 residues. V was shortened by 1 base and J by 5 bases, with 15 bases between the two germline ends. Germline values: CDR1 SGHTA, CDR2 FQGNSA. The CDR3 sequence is CASSLVAGGSNNSPLHF. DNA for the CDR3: TGTGCCAGCAGCTTAGTTGCCGGGGGATCGAATAATTCACCCCTCCACTTT. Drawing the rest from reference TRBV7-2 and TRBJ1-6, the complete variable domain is GAGVSQSPSNKVTEKGKDVELRCDPISGHTALYWYRQSLGQGLEFLIYFQGNSAPDKSGLPSDRFSAERTGGSVSTLTIQRTQQEDSAVYLCASSLVAGGSNNSPLHFGNGTRLTVT.

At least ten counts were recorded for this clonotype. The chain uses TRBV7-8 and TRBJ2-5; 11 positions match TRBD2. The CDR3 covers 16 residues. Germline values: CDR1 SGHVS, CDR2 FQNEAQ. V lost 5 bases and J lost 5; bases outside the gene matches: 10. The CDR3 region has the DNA TGTGCCAGCAGCGCGGGACTAGCGGAGGGGTGGGAGACCCAGTACTTC. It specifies CASSAGLAEGWETQYF.

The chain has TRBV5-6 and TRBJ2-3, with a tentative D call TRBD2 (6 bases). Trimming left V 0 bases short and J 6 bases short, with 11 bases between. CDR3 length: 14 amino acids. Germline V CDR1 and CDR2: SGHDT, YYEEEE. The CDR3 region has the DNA TGTGCCAGCAGCTTGGACAGAAGCGGGGATACGCAGTATTTT. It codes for CASSLDRSGDTQYF.

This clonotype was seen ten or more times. CDR3 DNA sequence: TGCGCCAGCAGTTCCGACAGCTACCAAGAGACCCAGTACTTC. It encodes CASSSDSYQETQYF. The chain has TRBV5-1 and TRBJ2-5, with D maybe TRBD1 (5 bases). CDR1 is SGHRS, CDR2 YFSETQ, per germline. V was shortened by 5 bases and J by 0 bases, with 11 bases between the two germline ends. The CDR3 covers 14 residues.

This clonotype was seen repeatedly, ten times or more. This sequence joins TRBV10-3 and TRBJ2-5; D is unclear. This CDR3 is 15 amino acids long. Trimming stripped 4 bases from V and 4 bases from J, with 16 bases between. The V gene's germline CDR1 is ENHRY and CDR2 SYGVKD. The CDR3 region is CAISGWYSGRETQYF. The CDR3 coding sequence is TGTGCCATCAGTGGCTGGTACTCCGGCCGAGAGACCCAGTACTTC.

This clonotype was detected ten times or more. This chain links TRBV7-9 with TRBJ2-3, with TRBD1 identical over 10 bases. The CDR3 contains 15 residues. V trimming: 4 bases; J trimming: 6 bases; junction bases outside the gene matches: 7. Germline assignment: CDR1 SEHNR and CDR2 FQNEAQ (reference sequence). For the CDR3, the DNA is TGTGCCAGCAGCTCAGACAGGGGGCTCGTGGATACGCAGTATTTT. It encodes CASSSDRGLVDTQYF.